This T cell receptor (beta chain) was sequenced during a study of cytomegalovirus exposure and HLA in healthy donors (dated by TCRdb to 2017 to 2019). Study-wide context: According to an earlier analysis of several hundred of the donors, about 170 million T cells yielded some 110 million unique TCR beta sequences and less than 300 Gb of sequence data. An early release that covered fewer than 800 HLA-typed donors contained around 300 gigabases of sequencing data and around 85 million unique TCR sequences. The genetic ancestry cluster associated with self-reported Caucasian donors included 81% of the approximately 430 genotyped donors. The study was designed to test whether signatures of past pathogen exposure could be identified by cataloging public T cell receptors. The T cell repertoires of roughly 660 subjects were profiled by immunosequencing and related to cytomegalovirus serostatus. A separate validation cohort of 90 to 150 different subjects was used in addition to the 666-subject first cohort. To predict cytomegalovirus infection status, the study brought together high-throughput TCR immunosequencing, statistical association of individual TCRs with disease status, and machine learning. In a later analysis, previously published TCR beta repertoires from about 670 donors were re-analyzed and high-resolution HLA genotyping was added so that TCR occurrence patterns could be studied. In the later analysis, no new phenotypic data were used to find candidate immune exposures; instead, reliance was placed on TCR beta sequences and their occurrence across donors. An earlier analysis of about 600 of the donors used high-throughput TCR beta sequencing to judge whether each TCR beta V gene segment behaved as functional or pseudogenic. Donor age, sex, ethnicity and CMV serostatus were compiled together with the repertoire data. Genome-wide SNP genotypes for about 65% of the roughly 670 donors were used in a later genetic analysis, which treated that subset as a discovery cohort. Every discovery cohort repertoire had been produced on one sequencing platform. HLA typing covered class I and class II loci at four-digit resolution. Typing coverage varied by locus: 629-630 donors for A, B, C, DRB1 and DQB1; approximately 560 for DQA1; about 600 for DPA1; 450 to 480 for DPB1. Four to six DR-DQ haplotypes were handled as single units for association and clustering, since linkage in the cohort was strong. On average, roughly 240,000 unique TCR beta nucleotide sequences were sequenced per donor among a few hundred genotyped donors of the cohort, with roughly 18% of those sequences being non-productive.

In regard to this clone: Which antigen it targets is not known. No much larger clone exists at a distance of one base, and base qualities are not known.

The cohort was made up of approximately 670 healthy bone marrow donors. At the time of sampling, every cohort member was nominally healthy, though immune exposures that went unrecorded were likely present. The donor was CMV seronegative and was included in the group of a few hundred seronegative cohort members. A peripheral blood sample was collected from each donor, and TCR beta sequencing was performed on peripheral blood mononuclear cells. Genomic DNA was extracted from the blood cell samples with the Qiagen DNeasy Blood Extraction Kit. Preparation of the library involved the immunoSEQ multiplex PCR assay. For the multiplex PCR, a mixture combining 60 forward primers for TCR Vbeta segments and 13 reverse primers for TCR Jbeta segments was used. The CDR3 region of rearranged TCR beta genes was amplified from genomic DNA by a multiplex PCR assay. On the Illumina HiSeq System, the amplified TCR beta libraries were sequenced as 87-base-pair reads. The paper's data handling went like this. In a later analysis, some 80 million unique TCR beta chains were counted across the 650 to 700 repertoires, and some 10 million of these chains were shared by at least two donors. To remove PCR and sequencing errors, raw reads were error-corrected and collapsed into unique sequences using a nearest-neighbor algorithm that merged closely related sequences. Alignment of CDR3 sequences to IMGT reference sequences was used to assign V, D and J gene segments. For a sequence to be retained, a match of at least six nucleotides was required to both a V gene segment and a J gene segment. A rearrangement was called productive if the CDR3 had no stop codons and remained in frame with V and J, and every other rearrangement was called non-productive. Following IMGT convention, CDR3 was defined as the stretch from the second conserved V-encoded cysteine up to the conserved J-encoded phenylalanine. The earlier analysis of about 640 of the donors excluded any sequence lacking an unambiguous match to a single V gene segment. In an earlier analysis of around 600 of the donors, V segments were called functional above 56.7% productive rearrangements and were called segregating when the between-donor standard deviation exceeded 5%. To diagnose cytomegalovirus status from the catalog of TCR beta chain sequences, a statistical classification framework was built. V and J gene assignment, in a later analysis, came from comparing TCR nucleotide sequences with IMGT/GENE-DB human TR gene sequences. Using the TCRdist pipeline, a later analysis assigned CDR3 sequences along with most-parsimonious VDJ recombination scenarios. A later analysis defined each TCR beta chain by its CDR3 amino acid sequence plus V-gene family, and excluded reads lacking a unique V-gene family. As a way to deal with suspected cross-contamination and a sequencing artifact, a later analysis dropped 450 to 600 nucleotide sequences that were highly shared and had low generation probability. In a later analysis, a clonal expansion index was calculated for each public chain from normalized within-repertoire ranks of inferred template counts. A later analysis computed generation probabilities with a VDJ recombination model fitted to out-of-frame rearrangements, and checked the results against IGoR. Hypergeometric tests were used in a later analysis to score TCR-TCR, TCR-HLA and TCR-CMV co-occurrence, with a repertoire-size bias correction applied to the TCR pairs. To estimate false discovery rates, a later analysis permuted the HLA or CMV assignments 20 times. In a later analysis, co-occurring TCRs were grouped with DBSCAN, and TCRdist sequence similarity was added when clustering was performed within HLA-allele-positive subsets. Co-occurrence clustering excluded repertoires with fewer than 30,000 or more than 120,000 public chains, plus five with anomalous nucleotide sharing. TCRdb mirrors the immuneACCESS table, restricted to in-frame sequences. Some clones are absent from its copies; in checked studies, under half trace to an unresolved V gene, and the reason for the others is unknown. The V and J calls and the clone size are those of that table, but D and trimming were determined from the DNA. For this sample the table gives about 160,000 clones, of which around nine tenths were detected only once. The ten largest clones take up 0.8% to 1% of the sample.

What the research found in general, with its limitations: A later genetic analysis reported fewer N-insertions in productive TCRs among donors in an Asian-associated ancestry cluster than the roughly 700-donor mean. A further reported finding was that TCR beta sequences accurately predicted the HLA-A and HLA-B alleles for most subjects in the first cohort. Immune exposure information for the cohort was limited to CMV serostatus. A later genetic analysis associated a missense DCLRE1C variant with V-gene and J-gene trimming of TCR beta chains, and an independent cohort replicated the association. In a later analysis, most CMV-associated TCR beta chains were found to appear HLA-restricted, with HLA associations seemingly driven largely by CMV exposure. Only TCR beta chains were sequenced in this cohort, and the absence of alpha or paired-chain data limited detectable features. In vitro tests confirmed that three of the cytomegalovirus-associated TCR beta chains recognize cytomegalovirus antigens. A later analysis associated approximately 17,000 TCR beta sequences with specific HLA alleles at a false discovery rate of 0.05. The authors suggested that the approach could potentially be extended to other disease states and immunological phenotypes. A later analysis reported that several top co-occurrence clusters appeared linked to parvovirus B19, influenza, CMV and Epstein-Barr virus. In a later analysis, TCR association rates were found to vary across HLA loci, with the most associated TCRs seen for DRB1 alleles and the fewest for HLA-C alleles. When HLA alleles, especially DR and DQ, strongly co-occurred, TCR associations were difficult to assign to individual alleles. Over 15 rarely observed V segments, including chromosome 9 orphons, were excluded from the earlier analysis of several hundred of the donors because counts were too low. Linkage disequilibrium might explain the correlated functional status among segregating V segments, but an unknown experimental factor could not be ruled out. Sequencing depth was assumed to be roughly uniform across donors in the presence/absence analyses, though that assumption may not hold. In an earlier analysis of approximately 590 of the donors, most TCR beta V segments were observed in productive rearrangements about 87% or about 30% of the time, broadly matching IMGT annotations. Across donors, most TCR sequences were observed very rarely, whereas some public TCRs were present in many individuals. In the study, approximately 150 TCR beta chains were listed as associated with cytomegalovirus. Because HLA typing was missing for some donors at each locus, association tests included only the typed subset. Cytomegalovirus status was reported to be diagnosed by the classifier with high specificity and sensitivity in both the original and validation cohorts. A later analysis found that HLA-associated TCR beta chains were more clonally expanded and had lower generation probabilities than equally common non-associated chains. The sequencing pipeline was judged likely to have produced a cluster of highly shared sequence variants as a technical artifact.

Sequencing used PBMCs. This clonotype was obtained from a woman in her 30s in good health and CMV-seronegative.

The CDR3: CASSLSGTGGNQPQHF. The DNA sequence is as follows: TGTGCCAGCAGTTTATCGGGGACAGGTGGCAATCAGCCCCAGCATTTT. The receptor chain draws on TRBV27 and TRBJ1-5, with 8 junctional bases fitting TRBD1. V is cut back by 0 bases and J by 2 bases, with 3 bases in the junction unmatched. The CDR3 goes from the cysteine to the phenylalanine over 16 residues. The kept DNA is CDR3 alone, 48 bases in frame from the first base. The germline V gene (reference sequence) sets CDR1 to MNHEY and CDR2 to SMNVEV.